The text below deals with one TCR beta chain. The antigen is unknown. This sample is part of a study of T cell repertoires in cytomegalovirus infection. TCRdb ran MiXCR on the reads and lists one entry per CDR3 protein. The sample has some 500,000 distinct CDR3 sequences; 35% to 50% are singletons. CDR3 length equals 13 residues. V shed 10 bases, J shed 5 bases, and the junction held 5 bases outside the gene matches. The germline V gene has CDR1 MNHEY and CDR2 SVGAGI. The clonotype comes from a human donor in good health (CMV status not recorded). Some clones in this sample may be carry-over from other donors' samples. The chain joins TRBV6-5 to TRBJ1-1; 12 positions agree with TRBD1. Specimen: cultured PBMCs, collected from culture after CMV antigen stimulation. The CDR3 is CATGQGASTEAFF. CDR3 bases: TGTGCCACGGGACAGGGGGCGTCGACTGAAGCTTTCTTT.